This TCR beta chain is drawn from a study of T cell responses to AZD1222 COVID-19 vaccine. At the level of the study: Whether given at about 4 or about 12 weeks, second doses were pooled. General study results and limits: Spike-wide vaccine-associated CD4 TCRs dominated at 160-218 and 743-854. Donors skewed white British and female; clonal diversity was possibly underestimated. Repertoires were sampled only after the peak T cell response.

V shed 5 bases and J shed 2 bases, with 8 bases lying between them. In germline, CDR1 is ENHRY, CDR2 SYGVKD. The CDR3 is made up of 13 amino acids. A note on this clone: Its antigen remains unknown.

Some clones are missing from TCRdb's copy, which holds only in-frame ones; the method was immunoSEQ multiplex PCR. The sample records 95,000 to 150,000 clones, 85% to 90% being singletons. Sequenced here: peripheral blood, sampled on day 0 of AZD1222 vaccination. The sequence was collected from an adult in good health. The gene calls are TRBV10-3 and TRBJ2-3; D unclear. In DNA, the CDR3 is TGTGCCATCAGTCACCCTCCCACAGATACGCAGTATTTT. It yields the protein CAISHPPTDTQYF.